These T cell receptor beta chains were read from a single sample in a study of blood T cell repertoires in COVID-19. Repertoires were generated with immunoSEQ multiplex PCR, while TCRdb's copy carries only in-frame clones and drops some. The sample contains about 100,000 clones, approximately 89% of which appear only once. The sequenced sample consisted of peripheral blood. The receptors here all came from a man in his fifties or sixties with acute or convalescent COVID-19. The conserved cysteine and the conserved F or W are not part of the CDR3 here.

j_call v_call cdr3_aa
TRBJ2-1 TRBV7-3 ASSLLAGGPSEQF
TRBJ2-5 TRBV30 AWSRTSGSVGTQY
TRBJ2-2 TRBV3-1/TRBV3-2 ASSPRSGRVGELF
TRBJ1-2 TRBV3-1/TRBV3-2 ASSRTTGGDRYT
TRBJ1-3 TRBV28 ASTQPLGGWGNTIY
TRBJ1-5 TRBV6-5 ASTPQGSNQPQH
TRBJ1-4 TRBV6-1 ASREGQGLGEKLF
TRBJ2-7 TRBV15 ATSRGQGPYEQY
TRBJ1-2 TRBV28 ASSSSGEGSYGYT
TRBJ2-5 TRBV19 ASSISGKETQY
TRBJ1-4 TRBV12-2 ASRLEGGRGEKLF
TRBJ2-3 TRBV14 ASTQEREGDTQY
TRBJ2-1 TRBV30 AWSTDRGTDEQF
TRBJ2-1 TRBV18 ASSPVILARNEQF
TRBJ2-2 TRBV6-1 ASSEALPGIGRTGELF
TRBJ1-5 TRBV6-6 ASGDTDQPQH
TRBJ2-3 TRBV10-3 AIKRQGAVDTQY
TRBJ2-1 TRBV27 ASSPTYNEQF
TRBJ2-2 TRBV5-1 ASSSRQSAGELF
TRBJ1-2 TRBV19 ASSQDRMSGYT
TRBJ2-5 TRBV13 ASTLAGWQETQY
TRBJ2-2 TRBV24-1 ATSQGGSASTGELF
TRBJ2-1 TRBV5-4 ASSRDRVSYNEQF
TRBJ1-1 TRBV19 ASSPQGLGNTEAF
TRBJ1-2 TRBV29-1 SVEGGDYNYGYT
TRBJ2-2 TRBV19 ASSTLAGTNTGELF
TRBJ2-1 TRBV23-1 ASSQSIAGRSPHEQF
TRBJ1-2 TRBV6-5 ATGQINYGYT
TRBJ2-1 TRBV28 ASSLFRTRVNNEQF
TRBJ2-3 TRBV6-4 ASSDGLDSDTQY
TRBJ1-1 TRBV20-1 SARMESAF
TRBJ2-1 TRBV5-6 ASSPRLAGRGNEQF
TRBJ1-4 TRBV28 ASRNPGQGKWINEKLF
TRBJ1-4 TRBV9 ASSPSGSNEKLF
TRBJ1-2 TRBV3-1/TRBV3-2 ASSPTSSGGGYT
TRBJ2-7 TRBV4-1 ASSSWASGSYEQY
TRBJ2-1 TRBV3-1/TRBV3-2 ASSQGLSMIDYEQF
TRBJ2-5 TRBV5-1 ASSLAMGQGGPETQY
TRBJ2-1 TRBV7-9 ASSSLWGTAYNEQF
TRBJ2-1 TRBV20-1 SASGLLTSGRMGNEQF
TRBJ2-1 TRBV18 ASSPTSNEQF
TRBJ1-6 TRBV9 ASSPTPGQNNSPLH
TRBJ1-6 TRBV27 ASSFTAAKPLH
TRBJ2-1 TRBV30 AWSVFSLSYNEQF
TRBJ1-1 TRBV29-1 SVEGAGRYTEAF
TRBJ2-5 TRBV6-6 ASSQTGLGETQY
TRBJ2-3 TRBV28 ASSSGLAGVTQY
TRBJ2-5 TRBV29-1 SVVYQETQY
TRBJ2-7 TRBV6-5 AGRLAGLAYEQY
TRBJ2-5 TRBV7-2 ASSLRLATPLETQY
TRBJ1-2 TRBV5-4 ASSGGGRDTNSGYT
TRBJ2-1 TRBV4-1 ASSQGTSGRIYNEQF
TRBJ2-7 TRBV28 ASSSTGGALSYEQY